This entry lists 27 T cell receptor beta chains sequenced from one sample in a study of T-cell reconstitution after alpha-beta-depleted transplantation in children. A library of TCRbeta sequences, prepared with unique molecular identifiers, was generated. TCRdb independently ran MiXCR on the PCR reads; one entry per CDR3 protein. The sample carries around 450,000 distinct CDR3 sequences, under 12% recorded once. This specimen was PBMCs, taken before TCRalphabeta/CD19-depleted stem cell transplant. Receptors originate from a child younger than 10 with inherited bone marrow failure, due to receive a stem cell transplant.

This clonotype was recorded many times. The rearrangement joins TRBV20-1 to TRBJ2-1; 12 bases are shared with TRBD2. Germline V gene data show CDR1 as DFQATT and CDR2 as SNEGSKA (reference sequence). J gave up 6 bases and V 3 bases, and 3 bases lay outside the gene matches. The CDR3 is made up of 14 amino acids. The CDR3 reads CSASGLAGFNEQFF. The CDR3 DNA reads TGCAGTGCTAGTGGACTAGCGGGATTCAATGAGCAGTTCTTC.

This clonotype was recorded many times. This chain links TRBV7-9 with TRBJ1-2; D gene uncertain. Trimming shortened V by 1 base and J by 7 bases, and 10 bases separated the two germline ends. CDR1 is SEHNR, CDR2 FQNEAQ, per germline (reference sequence). The CDR3 covers 13 residues. As DNA, the CDR3 is TGTGCCAGCAGCTTAGACATAAAGGCTGGCTACACCTTC. Translation gives CASSLDIKAGYTF.

The chain uses TRBV5-1 and TRBJ2-2; no clear D. The CDR3 loop spans 16 amino acids. From germline, CDR1 is SGHRS and CDR2 YFSETQ. V shed 4 bases and J shed 3 bases, with 16 bases lying between them. This chain's CDR3 is CASSRSVSMDTGELFF. As DNA, the CDR3 is TGCGCCAGCAGCCGATCCGTCTCGATGGACACCGGGGAGCTGTTTTTT. Full variable domain (rest looked up from reference TRBV5-1 and TRBJ2-2): KAGVTQTPRYLIKTRGQQVTLSCSPISGHRSVSWYQQTPGQGLQFLFEYFSETQRNKGNFPGRFSGRQFSNSRSEMNVSTLELGDSALYLCASSRSVSMDTGELFFGEGSRLTVL.

Comment on this clonotype: A much larger clone differs by one base, so this may be a read error. V usage is TRBV10-3 and J usage is TRBJ2-7; TRBD1 might be the D (6 bases). CDR3 length equals 13 residues. Germline CDR1 reads ENHRY; CDR2 reads SYGVKD. CDR3 amino acids: CAARTGNSYGQYF. The CDR3 coding sequence is TGTGCCGCCCGTACAGGGAACTCCTACGGGCAGTACTTC.

Ten or more counts support this clonotype. V gene TRBV12-3 or TRBV12-4 combines with J gene TRBJ1-3; 9 bases match TRBD1. The J segment lost 8 bases and the V segment lost 6 bases, leaving 11 bases of the junction unmatched. This CDR3 spans 15 amino acids. CDR3 coding DNA: TGTGCCAGCAGCCCAGCGGGGACAGGGTCGTACACCATATATTTT. It specifies CASSPAGTGSYTIYF.

The chain joins TRBV20-1 to TRBJ2-7; 9 bases line up with TRBD1. This CDR3 is built from 14 residues. Germline CDR1 reads DFQATT; CDR2 reads SNEGSKA (reference sequence). The J segment lost 1 base and the V segment lost 0 bases, leaving 1 base of the junction unmatched. Here the CDR3 DNA reads TGCAGTGCTAGAGAGGACAGGGGTTCCTACGAGCAGTACTTC. It codes for CSAREDRGSYEQYF.

The table lists this clonotype with many counts. The rearrangement uses TRBV12-3 or TRBV12-4 and TRBJ2-6; D gene uncertain. The CDR3 is made up of 15 amino acids. Deletions cut 5 bases from V and 0 bases from J, with 8 bases between. The CDR3 coding sequence is TGTGCCAGCAGTGGCCGCGCCTCTGGGGCCAACGTCCTGACTTTC. It yields the protein CASSGRASGANVLTF.

This clonotype was found many times. The chain couples TRBV4-2 to TRBJ1-2, with a weak D call TRBD1 (5 bases). The CDR3 is 14 residues long. Germline values: CDR1 LGHNA, CDR2 YNFKEQ. Trimming stripped 0 bases from V and 6 bases from J, with 11 bases between. This chain's CDR3 is CASSQDDGRDGYTF. The DNA for the CDR3 is TGTGCCAGCAGCCAAGATGACGGCAGGGATGGCTACACCTTC.

This clonotype was seen repeatedly, ten times or more. The chain employs TRBV6-1 and TRBJ1-4; the match to TRBD1 covers 10 bases. CDR1 is MNHNS and CDR2 is SASEGT in the germline V gene. Unmatched junction bases numbered 15, after V lost 6 bases and J lost 8 bases. CDR3 length: 17 amino acids. CDR3 region: CASRSPGTGVRGEKLFF. The CDR3 DNA reads as TGTGCCAGCAGAAGTCCCGGGACAGGGGTTAGGGGCGAAAAACTGTTTTTT.

J is TRBJ1-5 and V is TRBV5-1; 8 bases fit TRBD1. Germline CDR1 and CDR2: SGHRS and YFSETQ. V lost 0 bases, J lost 16 bases, and 12 bases stayed unmatched. The CDR3 has 14 amino acids. CDR3: CASSLGTGRKKLHF. CDR3 in DNA: TGCGCCAGCAGCTTGGGGACAGGGAGGAAAAAATTACATTTT.

This clonotype occurred many times. This CDR3 is CASSYIAYGPNTDTQYF. For the CDR3, the DNA is TGTGCCAGCAGTTATATCGCGTACGGCCCTAACACAGATACGCAGTATTTT. The chain carries TRBV6-2 or TRBV6-3 and TRBJ2-3; no firm D call. Trimming removed 3 bases from V and 2 bases from J, with 18 bases in between. The germline V gene encodes CDR1 MNHEY and CDR2 SVGEGT. CDR3 length equals 17 residues.

In this sample, this clonotype turned up a few times. The genes are TRBV20-1 and TRBJ2-1; maybe TRBD2 (6 bases). The CDR3 extends over 16 amino acids. Germline CDR1 reads DFQATT; CDR2 reads SNEGSKA (reference sequence). Trimming pared 4 bases from V and 8 bases from J, leaving 24 bases between. The CDR3 nucleotides read TGCAGTGCTACCCGGGGGAGTATTGGGGCCGGAGATGAGCAGTTCTTC. Protein: CSATRGSIGAGDEQFF.

This clonotype was counted ten times or more. The chain recombines TRBV6-1 with TRBJ2-1, with 12 bases lining up with TRBD2. This CDR3 has 15 amino acids. V lost 7 bases and J lost 7; bases outside the gene matches: 8. Germline V gives CDR1 MNHNS, CDR2 SASEGT. The CDR3 DNA follows: TGTGCCAGCACCCGACTAGCGGGAGAGCTGAATGAGCAGTTCTTC. Protein: CASTRLAGELNEQFF.

At least ten counts were recorded for this clonotype. The chain joins TRBV5-4 to TRBJ2-1; 7 positions agree with TRBD2. CDR1 is SGHNT, CDR2 YYREEE, per germline (reference sequence). The CDR3 has 16 amino acids. V was clipped by 1 base and J by 3 bases; unmatched bases: 7. This CDR3 reads CASSLSRESLYNEQFF. The CDR3 nucleotides are TGTGCCAGCAGCTTGTCGCGGGAGTCGCTCTACAATGAGCAGTTCTTC.

This clonotype appeared many times. The J gene is TRBJ1-2, the V gene TRBV5-4, with D unclear. V was pared by 1 base and J by 0 bases, with 10 bases between. The germline CDR1 and CDR2 sequences are SGHNT and YYREEE (reference sequence). The CDR3 is 15 residues long. In nucleotides, the CDR3 is TGTGCCAGCAGCTTGCCGGGGAGGACTAACTATGGCTACACCTTC. This encodes CASSLPGRTNYGYTF.

This clonotype occurred many times. The V call is TRBV28, the J call TRBJ1-6; D remains ambiguous. Between the trimmed V and J ends, which lost 7 bases and 3 bases, there was a span of 13 bases. The CDR3 consists of 15 residues. Looked up from germline, CDR1 is MDHEN and CDR2 is SYDVKM. This chain's CDR3 is CASTRHPGYNSPLHF. As DNA, the CDR3 is TGTGCCAGCACCCGCCACCCAGGCTATAATTCACCCCTCCACTTT.

This clonotype was seen more than once but under ten times. The chain employs TRBV7-9 and TRBJ2-3; 8 bases align to TRBD2. The J segment lost 0 bases and the V segment lost 3 bases, leaving 5 bases of the junction unmatched. The CDR3 length is 16 residues. From germline, CDR1 is SEHNR and CDR2 FQNEAQ (reference sequence). The CDR3 region is CASSFSSSGSTDTQYF. The CDR3 coding sequence is TGTGCCAGCAGCTTTTCCTCTAGCGGGAGCACAGATACGCAGTATTTT.

This chain connects TRBV19 to TRBJ2-7; the match to TRBD2 covers 11 bases. The CDR3 consists of 14 residues. Germline assignment: CDR1 LNHDA and CDR2 SQIVND (reference sequence). V dropped 5 bases and J dropped 6; count of bases not matched to a gene: 6. The CDR3 DNA sequence: TGTGCCAGTAGTGCCACTAGCGGGAGCGTCGAGCAGTACTTC. It is translated as CASSATSGSVEQYF.

The J gene is TRBJ2-2, the V gene TRBV2; TRBD2 matches 7 bases. The CDR3 has 14 amino acids. V lost 3 bases and J lost 6; bases outside the gene matches: 4. Germline V gene sequence: CDR1 SNHLY, CDR2 FYNNEI. CDR3 in amino acids: CASSEPGLAGELFF. CDR3 DNA: TGTGCCAGCAGTGAGCCCGGACTAGCCGGGGAGCTGTTTTTT.

This clonotype was detected many times. The gene calls are TRBV9 and TRBJ2-1; D is unresolved. There are 14 residues in the CDR3. Per the germline V gene, CDR1 is SGDLS and CDR2 is YYNGEE. The ends were cut back, 0 bases at V and 6 bases at J, with 10 bases in the middle. This chain's CDR3 is CASSVAPNGNEQFF. The CDR3 DNA is TGTGCCAGCAGCGTAGCGCCCAATGGCAATGAGCAGTTCTTC.

The chain has TRBV19 and TRBJ2-1; a weak D match, TRBD2 (5 bases). V was clipped by 3 bases and J by 4 bases, with 10 bases between them. The CDR3 sequence is 14 residues long. The germline CDR1 and CDR2 sequences are LNHDA and SQIVND (reference sequence). The CDR3 DNA is TGTGCCAGTAGTATTGACGGGGAATACAATGAGCAGTTCTTC. It encodes CASSIDGEYNEQFF.

This rearrangement joins TRBV29-1 to TRBJ2-2; D is possibly TRBD2 (5 bases). This CDR3 is 16 amino acids long. The V and J ends lost 4 bases and 1 base respectively, with 16 bases between them. The germline CDR1 and CDR2 sequences are SQVTM and ANQGSEA. This CDR3 is CSVVPLGRENTGELFF. Here the CDR3 DNA reads TGCAGCGTTGTTCCCCTCGGACGGGAGAACACCGGGGAGCTGTTTTTT.

This clonotype was seen at least ten times. The chain has TRBV18 and TRBJ2-1; possibly TRBD2 for D (5 bases). This CDR3 has 14 amino acids. V was cut by 2 bases and J by 8 bases, with 13 bases left in between. The germline CDR1 and CDR2 sequences are KGHSH and LQKENI. The chain's CDR3 is CASSPKLVSDEQFF. The CDR3 nucleotides read TGTGCCAGCTCACCAAAACTAGTTTCCGATGAGCAGTTCTTC.

Only a few counts were recorded for this clonotype. The chain recombines TRBV28 with TRBJ2-3, with a tentative D call TRBD2 (5 bases). Per the germline V gene, CDR1 is MDHEN and CDR2 is SYDVKM. The CDR3 has 15 amino acids. The V gene lost 6 bases and the J gene lost 4 bases, with 17 bases spanning the gap. CDR3 sequence: CASSHAGEFSDTQYF. CDR3 in DNA: TGTGCCAGCAGCCACGCCGGGGAGTTTTCAGATACGCAGTATTTT.

V usage is TRBV23-1 and J usage is TRBJ1-1; D gene ambiguous. TRBV23-1 is recorded as an ORF, its role being uncertain. The CDR3 covers 16 residues. V was pared by 2 bases and J by 1 base, with 14 bases between. The CDR3 region is CASSQPPRRGNTEAFF. The CDR3 bases are TGCGCCAGCAGTCAACCCCCAAGGCGGGGGAACACTGAAGCTTTCTTT.

This clonotype was observed at least ten times. This chain joins TRBV24-1 and TRBJ1-1; 9 nucleotides line up with TRBD1. Germline-derived CDR1 and CDR2 are KGHDR and SFDVKD. This CDR3 has 16 amino acids. The ends lost 2 bases at V and 4 bases at J; junction bases unmatched: 7. The CDR3 bases are TGTGCCACCAGTGATTCGGGACAGGGACCTAGCACTGAAGCTTTCTTT. This encodes CATSDSGQGPSTEAFF.

The V gene is TRBV20-1, the J gene TRBJ2-5; 8 nucleotides line up with TRBD2. The CDR3 length is 14 residues. Germline CDR1 and CDR2: DFQATT and SNEGSKA (reference sequence). J gave up 4 bases and V 7 bases, and 11 bases lay outside the gene matches. Written as DNA, the CDR3 is TGCAGTGTTTCCAGCGGGAGCGTTGGAGAGACCCAGTACTTC. As protein: CSVSSGSVGETQYF.